This T cell receptor beta chain appears in the sequencing data of a study of blood T cell repertoires in COVID-19. Study-level information: There were acute and convalescent COVID-19 samples, and they came from the United States, Italy and Spain.

How the authors handled the data: Using reference gene primer amplification, nucleated cell counts were estimated. Data came from immunoSEQ multiplex PCR; TCRdb stores just in-frame clones and leaves some out. V and J calls and clone size follow that table, whereas D and trimming were derived from the DNA. Among hundreds of thousands of clones listed, 85% to 90% were seen once. Germline-derived CDR1 and CDR2 are MGHDK and SYGVNS. This CDR3 is built from 15 residues. Trimming pared 1 base from V and 4 bases from J, leaving 12 bases between. The rearrangement links TRBV25-1 to TRBJ2-3; possibly TRBD2 for D (6 bases). The receptor's source is a woman between 35 and 50 years old with COVID-19, enrolled during active disease. The specimen was peripheral blood. Written as DNA, the CDR3 is TGTGCCAGCAGTGAATCTACTAGCATAGCAGATACGCAGTATTTT. Residues: CASSESTSIADTQYF.